The subject of this entry is one T cell receptor beta chain. In the study's own analysis: Reference gene primer amplification gave estimated nucleated cell counts. Some clones are missing from TCRdb's copy, which holds only in-frame ones; the method was immunoSEQ multiplex PCR. V, J and clone size derive from that table, while D and trimming were established from the DNA sequence. The sample has approximately 160,000 clones; 70% to 85% are singletons. These data are taken from a study of blood T cell repertoires in COVID-19. This CDR3 spans 18 amino acids. Germline V gives CDR1 SGHTA, CDR2 FQGNSA. V was pared by 5 bases and J by 1 base, with 13 bases of the junction left unmatched.

The V gene is TRBV7-2, the J gene TRBJ2-7, with 11 bases lining up with TRBD2. The source material was peripheral blood. This clonotype originated in a woman between 50 and 59 years old in a cohort sampled during active or convalescent COVID-19. The CDR3 loop is CASSTELAGGQRSYEQYF. CDR3 DNA sequence: TGTGCCAGCAGCACTGAATTAGCGGGGGGGCAGAGGTCCTACGAGCAGTACTTC.